This T cell receptor beta chain was found in a study of blood T cell repertoires in COVID-19. Produced via immunoSEQ multiplex PCR; TCRdb's table is partial and in-frame only. The sample lists around 230,000 clones; approximately 83% were seen once. CDR1 is SEHNR, CDR2 FQNEAQ, per germline (reference sequence). CDR3 length: 18 residues. The J segment lost 3 bases and the V segment lost 5 bases, leaving 10 bases of the junction unmatched. The specimen was PBMCs or T cells enriched from blood (not recorded which). The sequence was obtained from a woman between 40 and 55 years old with acute COVID-19. The V call is TRBV7-9, the J call TRBJ1-4, with 12 bases that match TRBD1. Here the CDR3 reads CASSARPGQGAPNEKLFF. In DNA, the CDR3 is TGTGCCAGCAGCGCACGCCCGGGACAGGGGGCGCCTAATGAAAAACTGTTTTTT.